This T cell receptor beta chain was found in a study of cytomegalovirus exposure and HLA in healthy donors. Donors had nominal health at sampling but likely had unrecorded immune exposures. Notes on this clone: Its antigen is unknown.

Both 60 Vbeta primers and 13 Jbeta primers went into the PCR. Generated by immunoSEQ multiplex PCR, the TCRdb table keeps only in-frame clones and is missing some. The table lists around 140,000 clones, 82% of them singletons. Findings and limits, study-wide: Immune exposure was documented only through CMV serostatus.

The receptor's source is a woman in her sixties in good health and CMV-seropositive. Sample: PBMCs.

CDR3 DNA sequence: TGTGCCAGCAGTTACTTACAGGGGATTCGCTACACCTTC. This codes for CASSYLQGIRYTF. V is TRBV6-5 and J is TRBJ1-2; the match to TRBD1 covers 7 bases. The germline gives CDR1 MNHEY, CDR2 SVGAGI. The CDR3 runs 13 residues. The trim removed 1 base at V and 9 bases at J, leaving 5 bases unmatched.